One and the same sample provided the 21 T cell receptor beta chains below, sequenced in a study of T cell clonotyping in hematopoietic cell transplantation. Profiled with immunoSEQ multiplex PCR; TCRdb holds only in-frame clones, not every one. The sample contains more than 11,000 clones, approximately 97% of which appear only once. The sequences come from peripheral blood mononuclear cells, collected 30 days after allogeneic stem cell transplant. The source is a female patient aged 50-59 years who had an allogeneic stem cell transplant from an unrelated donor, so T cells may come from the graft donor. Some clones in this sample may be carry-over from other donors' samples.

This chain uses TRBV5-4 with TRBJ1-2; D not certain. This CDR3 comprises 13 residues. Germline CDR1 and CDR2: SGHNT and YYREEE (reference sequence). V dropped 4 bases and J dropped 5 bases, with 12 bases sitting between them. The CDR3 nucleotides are TGTGCCAGCAGCCCGCAGCGAAGGTATGGCTACACCTTC. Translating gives CASSPQRRYGYTF.

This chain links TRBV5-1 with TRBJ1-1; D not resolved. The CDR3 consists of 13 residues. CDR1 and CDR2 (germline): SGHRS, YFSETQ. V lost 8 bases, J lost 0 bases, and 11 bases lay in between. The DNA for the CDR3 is TGCGCCAGTAATGAGGGTATGAACACTGAAGCTTTCTTT. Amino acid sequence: CASNEGMNTEAFF.

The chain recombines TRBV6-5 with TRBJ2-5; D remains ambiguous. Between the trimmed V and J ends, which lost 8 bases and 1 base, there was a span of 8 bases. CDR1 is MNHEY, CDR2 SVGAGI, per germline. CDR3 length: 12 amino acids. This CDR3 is CASFRSQETQYF. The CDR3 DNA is TGTGCCAGCTTCAGGAGCCAAGAGACCCAGTACTTC.

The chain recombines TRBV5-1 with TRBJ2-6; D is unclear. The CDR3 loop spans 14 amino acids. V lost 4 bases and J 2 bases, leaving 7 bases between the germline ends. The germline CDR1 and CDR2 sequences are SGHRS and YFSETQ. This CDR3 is CASSPLPGANVLTF. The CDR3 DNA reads TGCGCCAGCAGCCCCCTCCCTGGGGCCAACGTCCTGACTTTC.

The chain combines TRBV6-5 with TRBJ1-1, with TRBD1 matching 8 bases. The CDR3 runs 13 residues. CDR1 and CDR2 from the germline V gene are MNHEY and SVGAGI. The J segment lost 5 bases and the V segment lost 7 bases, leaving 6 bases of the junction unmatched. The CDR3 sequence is CASTPQGATEAFF. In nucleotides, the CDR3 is TGTGCCAGCACCCCTCAGGGGGCAACTGAAGCTTTCTTT.

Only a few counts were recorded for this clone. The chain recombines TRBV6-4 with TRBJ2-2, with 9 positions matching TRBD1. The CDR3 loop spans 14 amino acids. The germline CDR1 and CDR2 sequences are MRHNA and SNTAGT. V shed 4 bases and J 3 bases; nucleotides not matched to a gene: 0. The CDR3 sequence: CASSGTGDTGELFF. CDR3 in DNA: TGTGCCAGCAGTGGGACAGGGGACACCGGGGAGCTGTTTTTT.

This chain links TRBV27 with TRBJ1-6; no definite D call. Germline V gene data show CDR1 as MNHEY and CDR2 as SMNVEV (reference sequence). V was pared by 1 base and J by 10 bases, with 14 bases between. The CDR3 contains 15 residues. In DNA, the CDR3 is TGTGCCAGCAGTTTATTAGCCCAGAGAGGGTCACCCCTCCACTTT. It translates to CASSLLAQRGSPLHF.

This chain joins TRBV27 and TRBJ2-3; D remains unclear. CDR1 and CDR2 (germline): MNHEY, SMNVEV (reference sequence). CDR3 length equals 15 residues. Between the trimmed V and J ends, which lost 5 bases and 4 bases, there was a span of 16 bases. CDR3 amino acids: CASSPTSSRADTQYF. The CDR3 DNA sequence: TGTGCCAGCAGTCCAACCAGCTCACGGGCAGATACGCAGTATTTT.

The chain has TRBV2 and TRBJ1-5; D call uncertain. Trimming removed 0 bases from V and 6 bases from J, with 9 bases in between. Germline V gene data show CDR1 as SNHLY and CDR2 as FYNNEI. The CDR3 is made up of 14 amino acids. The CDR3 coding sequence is TGTGCCAGCAGTGAAGCGGAGAGGATTCAGCCCCAGCATTTT. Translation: CASSEAERIQPQHF.

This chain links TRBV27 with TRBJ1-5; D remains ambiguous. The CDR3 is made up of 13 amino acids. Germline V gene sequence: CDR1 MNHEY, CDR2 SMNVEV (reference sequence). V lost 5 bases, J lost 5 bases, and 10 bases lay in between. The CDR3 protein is CASSPTPHQPQHF. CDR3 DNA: TGTGCCAGCAGTCCAACACCCCATCAGCCCCAGCATTTT.

The CDR3 DNA reads as TGTGCCAGCAGCTTAGATGGGCAGGGCCTCACAGATACGCAGTATTTT. This gives the protein CASSLDGQGLTDTQYF. The chain combines TRBV11-3 with TRBJ2-3, with D perhaps TRBD1 (5 bases). Germline CDR1 reads SGHNT; CDR2 reads YENEEA. The CDR3 is made up of 16 amino acids. V lost 0 bases and J 2 bases, leaving 12 bases between the germline ends.

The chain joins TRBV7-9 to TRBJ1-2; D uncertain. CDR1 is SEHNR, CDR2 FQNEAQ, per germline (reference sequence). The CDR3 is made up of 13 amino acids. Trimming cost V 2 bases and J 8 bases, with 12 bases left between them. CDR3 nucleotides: TGTGCCAGCAGCTTATTACAGTTAAGGGGCTACACCTTC. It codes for CASSLLQLRGYTF.

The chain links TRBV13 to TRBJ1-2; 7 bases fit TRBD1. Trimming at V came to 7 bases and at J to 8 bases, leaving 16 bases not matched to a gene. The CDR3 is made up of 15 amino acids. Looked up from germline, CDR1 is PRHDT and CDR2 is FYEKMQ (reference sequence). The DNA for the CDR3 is TGTGCCAGCAACCGAAACAGGGGAGGGAAGCGCGGCTACACCTTC. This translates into CASNRNRGGKRGYTF.

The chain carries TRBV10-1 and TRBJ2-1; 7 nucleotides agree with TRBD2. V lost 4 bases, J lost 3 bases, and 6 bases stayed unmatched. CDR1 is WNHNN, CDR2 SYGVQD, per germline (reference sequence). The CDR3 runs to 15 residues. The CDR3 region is CASSVDGGSYNEQFF. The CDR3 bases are TGCGCCAGCAGTGTGGACGGGGGGAGCTACAATGAGCAGTTCTTC.

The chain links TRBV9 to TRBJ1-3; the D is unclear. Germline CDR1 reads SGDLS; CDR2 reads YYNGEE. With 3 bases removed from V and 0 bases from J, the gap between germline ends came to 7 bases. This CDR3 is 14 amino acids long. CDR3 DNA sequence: TGTGCCAGCAGCGCGGGCCGCTCTGGAAACACCATATATTTT. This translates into CASSAGRSGNTIYF.

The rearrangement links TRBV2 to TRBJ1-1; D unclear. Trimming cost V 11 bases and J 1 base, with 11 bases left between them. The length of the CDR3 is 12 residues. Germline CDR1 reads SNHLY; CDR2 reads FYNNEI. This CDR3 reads CARVGKNTEAFF. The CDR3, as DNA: TGTGCCCGCGTGGGGAAGAACACTGAAGCTTTCTTT. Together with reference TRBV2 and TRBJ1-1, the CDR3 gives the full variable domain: EPEVTQTPSHQVTQMGQEVILRCVPISNHLYFYWYRQILGQKVEFLVSFYNNEISEKSEIFDDQFSVERPDGSNFTLKIRSTKLEDSAMYFCARVGKNTEAFFGQGTRLTVV.

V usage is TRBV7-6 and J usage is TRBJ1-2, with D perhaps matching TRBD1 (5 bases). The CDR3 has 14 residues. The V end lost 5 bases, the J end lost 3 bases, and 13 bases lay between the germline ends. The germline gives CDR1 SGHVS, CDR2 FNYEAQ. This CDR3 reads CASSLGGRDYGYTF. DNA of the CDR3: TGTGCCAGCAGCCTGGGGGGAAGAGACTATGGCTACACCTTC.

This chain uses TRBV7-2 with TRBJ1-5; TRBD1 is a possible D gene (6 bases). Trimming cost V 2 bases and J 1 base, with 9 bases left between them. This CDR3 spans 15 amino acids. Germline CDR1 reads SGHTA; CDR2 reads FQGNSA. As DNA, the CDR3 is TGTGCCAGCAGCTTAATTGGACAGAGCAATCAGCCCCAGCATTTT. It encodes CASSLIGQSNQPQHF.

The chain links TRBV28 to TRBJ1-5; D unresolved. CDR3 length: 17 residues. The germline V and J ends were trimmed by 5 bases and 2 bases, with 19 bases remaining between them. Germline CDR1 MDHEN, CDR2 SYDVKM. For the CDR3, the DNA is TGTGCCAGCAGTCCTCAACCCCCATTTGGGGGCAATCAGCCCCAGCATTTT. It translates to CASSPQPPFGGNQPQHF.

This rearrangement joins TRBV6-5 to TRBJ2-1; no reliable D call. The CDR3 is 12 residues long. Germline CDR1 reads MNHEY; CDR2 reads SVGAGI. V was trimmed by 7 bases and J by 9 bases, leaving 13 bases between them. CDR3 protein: CASIQPPGEQFF. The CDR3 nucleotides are TGTGCCAGCATCCAACCGCCGGGTGAGCAGTTCTTC.

This CDR3 is CASSVGGPLSVWGYTF. The CDR3 region has the DNA TGTGCCAGCAGTGTTGGGGGACCCCTAAGCGTATGGGGCTACACCTTC. V usage is TRBV2 and J usage is TRBJ1-2; a possible D gene is TRBD1 (5 bases). CDR1 is SNHLY and CDR2 is FYNNEI in the germline V gene. CDR3 length equals 16 residues. V gave up 4 bases and J gave up 8 bases, with 23 bases separating them.